This T cell receptor beta chain was observed in a study of shared clonotypes between healthy human individuals. Background on the study: Each donor had three CD4 naive, three CD4 memory, two CD8 naive and one CD8 memory plate.

Trimming at V came to 0 bases and at J to 13 bases, leaving 8 bases not matched to a gene. Germline assignment: CDR1 SGHNT and CDR2 YENEEA. The CDR3 runs to 14 residues. The table came from immunoSEQ multiplex PCR; TCRdb's copy has only in-frame clones and leaves some out. Among under 850,000 clones listed, roughly two thirds were seen once. The origin of this receptor is a woman aged 30 to 39 in good health. The sample comprised memory CD4+ T cells sorted from blood. Subset defined: CD45RA-negative fraction. The chain combines TRBV11-3 with TRBJ2-1; the match to TRBD1 covers 8 bases. CDR3 amino acids: CASSLDFQGALQFF. CDR3 coding DNA: TGTGCCAGCAGCTTAGATTTCCAGGGGGCCCTCCAGTTCTTC.